This T cell receptor (beta chain) is drawn from a study of blood T cells in healthy people across ages (dated by TCRdb to the mid-2010s). For the wider study: In model experiments, template switching captured about one uniquely barcoded TCR beta cDNA molecule for every two T cells. Age-related changes in TCR beta repertoire diversity were measured in the study by deep sequencing normalized with unique cDNA molecular identifiers. The donors were split into four age groups: young (average about 15 years), middle-aged (roughly 42), aged (roughly 60) and long-lived (more than 80). Donors of different ages were randomly distributed across sequencing lanes to avoid experimental bias. Using the same blood draw, the study looked at two additional independent replicas of 1 million unique cDNA reads for two donors, one aged 18 to 29 and the other aged 80 or older. What the work shows at the level of the full study, not this receptor alone: Compared with the aged group, the long-lived group had more naive CD4+ T cells, fewer expanded clones and increased TCR diversity, suggesting age selection. The percentage of naive T cells measured by flow cytometry correlated strongly with observed TCR beta diversity. Donor CMV infection status was unknown, potentially confounding age-related changes in expanded clonotypes. As age increased, observed TCR beta diversity per million T cells dropped in a roughly linear way, and a significant reduction was already evident by age roughly 36. Estimates of total diversity based on one million sequenced T cells were regarded as lower bounds and as underestimates. Bulk unsorted PBMC profiling prevented conclusive comparison of naive and antigen-experienced compartments.

Donors were around 37 systemically healthy Caucasian individuals from Russia aged roughly 6 to 90 years. Each donor gave ten milliliters of peripheral blood, collected into EDTA-treated Vacutainer tubes. Ficoll-Paque density-gradient centrifugation was used to isolate PBMCs, with at least 7 million obtained per sample. Total RNA, at least 6 micrograms per sample, was extracted from PBMCs with Trizol reagent. Naive CD45RAhigh/CD27high T cell percentages were measured by flow cytometry on a PBMC aliquot from every donor. The receptor library was made with 5' RACE. A second about 6 to 11 cycle PCR used a sample-barcoded 5' primer and a J-beta primer mix. A unique molecular identifier was introduced onto each TCR beta cDNA molecule by a template-switch 5' adaptor carrying 12 random nucleotides. At least 3 million CDR3-containing paired-end reads were obtained from each sample. The Mint cDNA synthesis kit, primed by a TRBC-specific oligonucleotide, was used to synthesize first-strand cDNA from all RNA. All cDNA was treated with uracil-DNA glycosylase and then went through a first 18-cycle PCR with the universal primers M1SS and BC2_uni_R. Processing in the source paper ran as follows. Normalization of each sample was performed by random selection of 1 million high-quality reads, each carrying a distinct molecular identifier. Reads with shared molecular identifiers were discarded instead of being binned into consensus sequences. CDR3 identification, clonotype clustering and error correction used MiTCR with a Q25 quality threshold and the strictest error-elimination algorithm. A nonparametric unseen species model with Euler transformation was used to estimate lower-bound total TCR beta diversity. TCRdb reanalyzed the raw reads on its own, using fastp at Q25 for trimming and MiXCR for clone calling, and kept in-frame beta chains. Rows merge per CDR3 protein into single entries with the most common DNA and genes. TCRdb's processing, not the authors' own work, is the source of the V and J calls. The sample table lists fewer than 2,000,000 distinct CDR3 sequences, about two fifths of them with a count of one. In total, the top ten clones hold about 23% of the sample.

V drops 2 bases and J drops 6 bases, leaving 22 bases in between. The CDR3 covers 16 residues, taking in both the cysteine and the phenylalanine. The DNA shown is the 48-base CDR3, in frame from base 1. According to the germline V gene (reference sequence), CDR1 reads DFQATT and CDR2 reads SNEGSKA. This clonotype has just one count. Its target antigen remains unknown. Base qualities are not at hand, and no much larger clone is one base apart. Sample: blood. The chain uses TRBV20-1 and TRBJ1-2; a weak D assignment points to TRBD1 (5 bases agree). This sequence was found in a human donor in good health. Read as DNA, the sequence is TGCAGTGCTAGAACTAATACAGGTCCCTCAATGCATGGCTACACCTTC. It encodes CSARTNTGPSMHGYTF.